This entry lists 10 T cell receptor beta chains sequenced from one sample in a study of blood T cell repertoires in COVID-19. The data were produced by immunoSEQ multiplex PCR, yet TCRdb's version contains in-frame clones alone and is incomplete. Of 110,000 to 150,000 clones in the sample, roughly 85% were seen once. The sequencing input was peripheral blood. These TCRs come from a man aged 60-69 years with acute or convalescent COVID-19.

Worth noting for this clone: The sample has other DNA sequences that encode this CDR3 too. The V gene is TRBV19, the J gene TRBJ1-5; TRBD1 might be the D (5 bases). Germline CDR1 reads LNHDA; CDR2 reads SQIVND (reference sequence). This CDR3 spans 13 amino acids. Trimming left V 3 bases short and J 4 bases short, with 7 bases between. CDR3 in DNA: TGTGCCAGTAGTATCCCAGGGAATCAGCCCCAGCATTTT. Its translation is CASSIPGNQPQHF.

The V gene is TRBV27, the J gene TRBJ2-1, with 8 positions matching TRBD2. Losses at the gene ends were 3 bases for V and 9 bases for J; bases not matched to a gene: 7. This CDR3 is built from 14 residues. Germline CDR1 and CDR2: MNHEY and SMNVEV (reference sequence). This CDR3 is CASSLGLAGSEQFF. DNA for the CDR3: TGTGCCAGCAGTTTGGGTCTAGCGGGTTCTGAGCAGTTCTTC.

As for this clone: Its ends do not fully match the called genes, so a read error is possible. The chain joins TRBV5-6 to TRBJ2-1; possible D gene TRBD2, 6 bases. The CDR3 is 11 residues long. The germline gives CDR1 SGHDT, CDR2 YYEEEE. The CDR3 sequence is CASRAKDVAVF. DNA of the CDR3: TGTGCCAGCAGGGCGAAGGACGTAGCGGTCTTC.

The chain's CDR3 is CASRRSPGQPYEQYF. CDR3 sequence (DNA): TGTGCCAGCAGGCGCTCCCCGGGACAGCCCTACGAGCAGTACTTC. The chain joins TRBV6-5 to TRBJ2-7; 7 positions match TRBD1. The germline gives CDR1 MNHEY, CDR2 SVGAGI. V lost 6 bases to trimming and J lost 2 bases; unmatched junction nucleotides: 10. This CDR3 region has 15 residues.

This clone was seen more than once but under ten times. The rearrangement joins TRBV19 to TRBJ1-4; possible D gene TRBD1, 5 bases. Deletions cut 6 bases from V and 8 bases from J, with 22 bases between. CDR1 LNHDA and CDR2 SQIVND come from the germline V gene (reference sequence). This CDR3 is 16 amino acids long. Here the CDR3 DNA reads TGTGCCAGTAGCGGGGACTTGAGGCGAAGAGAGGAAAAACTGTTTTTT. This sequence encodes CASSGDLRRREEKLFF.

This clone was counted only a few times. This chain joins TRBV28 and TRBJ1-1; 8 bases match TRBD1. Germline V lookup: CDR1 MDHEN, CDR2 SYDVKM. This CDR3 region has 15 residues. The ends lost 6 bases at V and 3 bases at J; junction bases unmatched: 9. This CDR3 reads CASRGTGGGDTEAFF. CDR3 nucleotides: TGTGCCAGCAGAGGGACAGGCGGGGGAGACACTGAAGCTTTCTTT.

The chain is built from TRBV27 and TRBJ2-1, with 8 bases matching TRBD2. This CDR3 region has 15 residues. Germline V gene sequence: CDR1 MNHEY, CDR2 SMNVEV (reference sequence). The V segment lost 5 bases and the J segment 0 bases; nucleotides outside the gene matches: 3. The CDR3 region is CASSRLANSYNEQFF. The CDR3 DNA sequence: TGTGCCAGCAGTAGACTAGCGAACTCCTACAATGAGCAGTTCTTC.

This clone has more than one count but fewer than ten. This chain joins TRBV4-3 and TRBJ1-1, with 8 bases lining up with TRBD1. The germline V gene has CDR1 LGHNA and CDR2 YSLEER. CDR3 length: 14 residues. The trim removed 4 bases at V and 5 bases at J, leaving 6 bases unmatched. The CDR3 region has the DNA TGCGCCAGCAGCCTTCAGGGGGCGTCTACTGAAGCTTTCTTT. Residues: CASSLQGASTEAFF.

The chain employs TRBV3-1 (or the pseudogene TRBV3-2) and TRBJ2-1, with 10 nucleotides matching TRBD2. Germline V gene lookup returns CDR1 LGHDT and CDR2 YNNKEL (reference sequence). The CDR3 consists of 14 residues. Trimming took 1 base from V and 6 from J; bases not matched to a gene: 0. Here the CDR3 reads CASSQASGSNEQFF. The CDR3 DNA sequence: TGTGCCAGCAGCCAAGCTAGCGGGAGCAATGAGCAGTTCTTC.

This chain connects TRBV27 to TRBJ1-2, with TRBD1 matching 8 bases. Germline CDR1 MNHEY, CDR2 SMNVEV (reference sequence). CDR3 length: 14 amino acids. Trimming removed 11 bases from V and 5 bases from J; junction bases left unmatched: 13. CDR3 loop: CAARRAGGEYGYTF. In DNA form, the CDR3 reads TGTGCCGCCCGTCGGGCAGGGGGCGAGTATGGCTACACCTTC.